This is a list of T cell receptor beta chains from one sample in a study of somatic mutations in cytotoxic T cells in rheumatoid arthritis. Sequencing was performed with immunoSEQ multiplex PCR; in TCRdb, only in-frame clones are kept and a portion is missing. This sample yields 16,000 or so clones, of which 60% to 85% are seen a single time; 4.5% to 5.5% belongs to the top ten. The sample comprised CD8+ T cells sorted from blood. These receptors were obtained from an adult with rheumatoid arthritis. Both conserved end residues are part of each CDR3. A D gene is named only where the DNA matches it firmly. Some rows have no size entry. The others give once, few or many, or a class for an expanded clone.

TRBJ1-2 | - | - | TRBV9 | CASTRGVNGYTF | TGTGCCAGCACACGGGGGGTGAATGGCTACACCTTC
TRBJ1-2 | - | - | TRBV6-5 | CASSARGQPYGYTF | TGTGCCAGCAGCGCAAGGGGACAACCCTATGGCTACACCTTC
TRBJ2-1 | - | - | TRBV4-1 | CASSQGGVPFYNEQFF | TGCGCCAGCAGCCAAGGCGGAGTGCCGTTCTACAATGAGCAGTTCTTC
TRBJ2-7 | - | - | TRBV10-3 | CAISADQYEQYF | TGTGCCATCAGCGCCGACCAATACGAGCAGTACTTC
TRBJ1-2 | once | - | TRBV9 | CASAPDGSYGYTF | TGTGCCAGCGCCCCAGACGGTTCCTATGGCTACACCTTC
TRBJ2-2 | - | - | TRBV6-1 | CASSEAPGTGELFF | TGTGCCAGCAGTGAAGCGCCGGGGACCGGGGAGCTGTTTTTT
TRBJ1-5 | - | - | TRBV27 | CASSFGGSQPQHF | TGTGCCAGCAGTTTCGGGGGTAGTCAGCCCCAGCATTTT
TRBJ1-1 | - | - | TRBV30 | CAWSVAVGEAFF | TGTGCCTGGAGTGTCGCGGTGGGTGAAGCTTTCTTT
TRBJ1-2 | - | - | TRBV9 | CASLGIYGYTF | TGTGCCAGCTTGGGAATCTATGGCTACACCTTC
TRBJ2-7 | few | - | TRBV7-9 | CASSLARPPWVQYF | TGTGCCAGCAGCTTAGCGCGGCCCCCTTGGGTGCAGTACTTC
TRBJ2-1 | - | - | TRBV9 | CASSVAGPYNEQFF | TGTGCCAGCAGCGTAGCAGGGCCCTACAATGAGCAGTTCTTC
TRBJ2-4 | - | TRBD1 | TRBV11-2 | CASSAGTGEIAKNIQYF | TGTGCCAGCAGCGCCGGTACAGGGGAAATTGCCAAAAACATTCAGTACTTC
TRBJ2-3 | - | TRBD2 | TRBV19 | CASSAAGIAGGRGDTQYF | TGTGCCAGTAGCGCGGCGGGGATAGCGGGGGGCCGGGGAGATACGCAGTATTTT
TRBJ2-4 | - | - | TRBV20-1 | CSASLSNIQYF | TGCAGTGCTAGCCTATCAAACATTCAGTACTTC
TRBJ2-3 | - | TRBD2 | TRBV10-2 | CASTYGGAGTSDTQYF | TGCGCCAGCACCTACGGGGGGGCGGGGACCTCAGATACGCAGTATTTT
TRBJ2-1 | - | TRBD1 | TRBV27 | CASSLGTDNEQFF | TGTGCCAGCAGTTTAGGGACAGACAATGAGCAGTTCTTC
TRBJ1-3 | - | - | TRBV6-5 | CASSPAFGNTIYF | TGTGCCAGCAGTCCGGCGTTTGGAAACACCATATATTTT
TRBJ2-2 | - | TRBD2 | TRBV2 | CASSEGLAGPGELFF | TGTGCCAGCAGTGAAGGACTAGCGGGGCCCGGGGAGCTGTTTTTT
TRBJ2-7 | - | TRBD2 | TRBV7-9 | CASSSAGEGTYEQYF | TGTGCCAGCAGCTCGGCGGGGGAGGGGACTTACGAGCAGTACTTC
TRBJ2-7 | - | - | TRBV7-9 | CASSPPDGEQYF | TGTGCCAGCAGCCCCCCCGACGGAGAGCAGTACTTC
TRBJ1-1 | - | - | TRBV11-2 | CASRPTGNTEAFF | TGTGCCAGCAGGCCCACAGGGAACACTGAAGCTTTCTTT
TRBJ1-2 | - | - | TRBV19 | CASSIGAGTDYGYTF | TGTGCCAGTAGTATAGGGGCTGGAACAGACTATGGCTACACCTTC
TRBJ1-1 | few | - | TRBV5-6 | CASSSTGSTEAFF | TGTGCCAGCAGCTCGACAGGTAGCACTGAAGCTTTCTTT
TRBJ2-1 | once | TRBD2 | TRBV7-2 | CASSLTPAGAAHNEQFF | TGTGCCAGCAGCTTAACCCCAGCGGGGGCAGCCCACAATGAGCAGTTCTTC
TRBJ1-1 | large | - | TRBV9 | CASSVGGRAFF | TGTGCCAGCAGCGTAGGGGGGAGAGCTTTCTTT
TRBJ1-1 | few | - | TRBV20-1 | CSVTTGGEAFF | TGCAGTGTAACGACGGGGGGAGAAGCTTTCTTT
TRBJ2-7 | - | TRBD1 | TRBV11-2 | CASTSWWDRDEQYF | TGTGCCAGCACTAGTTGGTGGGACAGGGACGAGCAGTACTTC
TRBJ1-1 | once | - | TRBV5-6 | CASSFGDTEAFF | TGTGCCAGCAGCTTCGGGGACACTGAAGCTTTCTTT
TRBJ2-7 | once | - | TRBV11-2 | CASSLGGDIAYEQYF | TGTGCCAGCAGCTTAGGAGGGGACATAGCTTACGAGCAGTACTTC
TRBJ1-2 | - | - | TRBV7-6 | CASSLGLGGGYTF | TGTGCCAGCAGCTTGGGCCTCGGAGGTGGCTACACCTTC
TRBJ1-3 | - | - | TRBV30 | CAFSRDTRNTIYF | TGTGCCTTTTCCCGGGACACTAGAAACACCATATATTTT
TRBJ2-7 | - | - | TRBV5-5 | CASSLPRGNYEQYF | TGTGCCAGCAGCTTGCCGAGGGGGAATTACGAGCAGTACTTC
TRBJ1-1 | - | - | TRBV13 | CASSLMGATEGDAFF | TGTGCCAGCAGCTTAATGGGGGCGACGGAAGGGGACGCTTTCTTT
TRBJ2-3 | once | - | TRBV30 | CAWERGFTDTQYF | TGTGCCTGGGAACGGGGCTTCACAGATACGCAGTATTTT
TRBJ2-3 | - | - | TRBV9 | CASSFWGDSTDTQYF | TGTGCCAGCAGCTTCTGGGGGGATAGCACAGATACGCAGTATTTT
TRBJ2-7 | - | - | TRBV6-5 | CASSYSRGDYEQYF | TGTGCCAGCAGTTACTCGAGGGGTGACTACGAGCAGTACTTC
TRBJ2-1 | - | - | TRBV2 | CASSEYVHEQFF | TGTGCCAGCAGTGAATATGTTCATGAGCAGTTCTTC
TRBJ1-4 | - | - | TRBV5-1 | CASRTATNEKLFF | TGCGCCAGCAGGACAGCAACTAATGAAAAACTGTTTTTT
TRBJ2-1 | - | - | TRBV6-1 | CASSPRDTYNEQFF | TGTGCCAGCAGTCCCCGGGACACCTACAATGAGCAGTTCTTC
TRBJ2-7 | few | - | TRBV4-1 | CASSPLTGRREQYF | TGCGCCAGCAGCCCATTAACAGGGAGGCGCGAGCAGTACTTC
TRBJ2-5 | - | - | TRBV27 | CASNEGGRPYQETQYF | TGTGCCAGCAACGAAGGCGGACGCCCTTACCAAGAGACCCAGTACTTC
TRBJ2-1 | - | TRBD2 | TRBV5-4 | CASSPPGTSSYNEQFF | TGTGCCAGCAGTCCACCCGGGACTAGCTCCTACAATGAGCAGTTCTTC
TRBJ2-7 | once | TRBD2 | TRBV9 | CANNGTSGGLNPYEQYF | TGTGCCAACAACGGGACTAGCGGGGGCCTCAATCCCTACGAGCAGTACTTC
TRBJ2-1 | - | - | TRBV6-6 | CASSYAGYNEQFF | TGTGCCAGCAGTTACGCGGGGTACAATGAGCAGTTCTTC
TRBJ2-5 | - | TRBD2 | TRBV9 | CASSVGLGEETQYF | TGTGCCAGCAGCGTGGGACTAGGGGAGGAGACCCAGTACTTC
TRBJ1-6 | - | TRBD1 | TRBV7-9 | CASSQLPNRGLFSPLHF | TGTGCCAGCAGCCAACTACCTAACAGGGGGCTTTTCTCACCCCTCCACTTT
TRBJ1-1 | - | TRBD1 | TRBV9 | CASSGEGTGSLNTEAFF | TGTGCCAGCAGCGGAGAGGGGACAGGATCTCTGAACACTGAAGCTTTCTTT
TRBJ1-6 | - | - | TRBV19 | CASSIGPNAPLHF | TGTGCCAGTAGTATAGGGCCGAACGCACCCCTCCACTTT
TRBJ1-3 | - | - | TRBV4-1 | CASSQAQGTWNTIYF | TGCGCCAGCAGCCAAGCCCAGGGGACGTGGAACACCATATATTTT
TRBJ2-1 | once | - | TRBV5-6 | CASSLRGEQFF | TGTGCCAGCAGCTTGCGGGGGGAGCAGTTCTTC
TRBJ1-2 | - | TRBD1 | TRBV5-1 | CASTLGTGLYGYTF | TGCGCCAGCACCCTTGGGACAGGCCTCTATGGCTACACCTTC
TRBJ1-5 | large | - | TRBV7-3 | CASSPGTGNQPQHF | TGTGCCAGCAGCCCCGGGACGGGTAATCAGCCCCAGCATTTT
TRBJ2-1 | - | TRBD2 | TRBV5-1 | CASSWSGGLNEQFF | TGCGCCAGCAGCTGGAGCGGGGGGCTCAATGAGCAGTTCTTC